The 2 T cell receptor beta chains below were found in one sample sequenced in a study of regulatory T cells in long-lasting Graves disease. Sample time point: newly diagnosed GD, antithyroid drugs for less than 3 months. PBMC RNA served as the TCR library source. Researchers made TCR beta libraries by using iRepertoire HTBI primers and running Arm-PCR on CDR3 regions. TCRdb reprocessed the multiplex PCR reads with MiXCR, giving one entry per CDR3 protein. Among 440,000 or so distinct CDR3 sequences listed, 14% to 15% were seen once. The same specimen was also included in a second study, on T cells in Graves' hyperthyroidism and ophthalmopathy.

The sequencing used peripheral blood mononuclear cells (PBMCs), collected at new diagnosis, from a patient treated with antithyroid drugs. Receptors originate from a woman aged 25-40 years with Graves disease.

This chain connects TRBV4-1 to TRBJ2-3; 13 nucleotides agree with TRBD2. This CDR3 region has 16 residues. Germline V lookup: CDR1 MGHRA, CDR2 YSYEKL. V was pared by 0 bases and J by 4 bases, with 1 base of the junction left unmatched. The CDR3 loop reads CASSQDGLAGADTQYF. The CDR3, as DNA: TGCGCCAGCAGCCAAGACGGACTAGCGGGAGCAGATACGCAGTATTTT.

This clonotype was seen at least ten times. The chain links TRBV15 to TRBJ2-7; no firm D call. Trimming took off 8 bases at V and 1 base at J, with 15 bases between the two ends. The germline V gene encodes CDR1 LNHNV and CDR2 YYDKDF (reference sequence). This CDR3 region has 14 residues. Here the CDR3 DNA reads TGTGCCACCCGCTGGACCGGCGTGTCCTACGAGCAGTACTTC. Translation: CATRWTGVSYEQYF.